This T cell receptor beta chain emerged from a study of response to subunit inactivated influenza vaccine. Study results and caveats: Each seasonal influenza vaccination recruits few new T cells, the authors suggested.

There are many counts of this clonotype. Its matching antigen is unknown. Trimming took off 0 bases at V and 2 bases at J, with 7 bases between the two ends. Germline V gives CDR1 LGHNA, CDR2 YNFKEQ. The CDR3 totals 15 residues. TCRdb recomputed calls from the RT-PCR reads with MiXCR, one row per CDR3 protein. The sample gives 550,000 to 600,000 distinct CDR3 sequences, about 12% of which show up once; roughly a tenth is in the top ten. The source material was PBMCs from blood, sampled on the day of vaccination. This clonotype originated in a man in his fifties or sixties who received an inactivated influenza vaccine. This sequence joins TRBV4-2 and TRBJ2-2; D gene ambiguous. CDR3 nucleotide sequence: TGTGCCAGCAGCCAAGATGTCAGAAACACCGGGGAGCTGTTTTTT. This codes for CASSQDVRNTGELFF.